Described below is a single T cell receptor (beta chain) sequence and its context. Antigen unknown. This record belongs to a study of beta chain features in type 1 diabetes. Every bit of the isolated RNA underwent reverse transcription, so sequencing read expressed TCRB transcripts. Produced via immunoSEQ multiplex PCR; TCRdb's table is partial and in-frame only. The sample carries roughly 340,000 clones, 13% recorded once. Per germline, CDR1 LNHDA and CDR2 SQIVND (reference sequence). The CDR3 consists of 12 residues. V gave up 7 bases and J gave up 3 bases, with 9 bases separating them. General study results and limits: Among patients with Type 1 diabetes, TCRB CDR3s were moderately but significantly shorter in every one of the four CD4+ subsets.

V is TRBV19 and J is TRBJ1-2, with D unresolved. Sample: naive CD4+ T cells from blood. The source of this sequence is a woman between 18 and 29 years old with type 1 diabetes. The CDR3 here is CASIGIYYGYTF. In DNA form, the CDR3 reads TGTGCCAGTATCGGTATCTACTATGGCTACACCTTC. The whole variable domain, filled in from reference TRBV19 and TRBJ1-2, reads DGGITQSPKYLFRKEGQNVTLSCEQNLNHDAMYWYRQDPGQGLRLIYYSQIVNDFQKGDIAEGYSVSREKKESFPLTVTSAQKNPTAFYLCASIGIYYGYTFGSGTRLTVV.